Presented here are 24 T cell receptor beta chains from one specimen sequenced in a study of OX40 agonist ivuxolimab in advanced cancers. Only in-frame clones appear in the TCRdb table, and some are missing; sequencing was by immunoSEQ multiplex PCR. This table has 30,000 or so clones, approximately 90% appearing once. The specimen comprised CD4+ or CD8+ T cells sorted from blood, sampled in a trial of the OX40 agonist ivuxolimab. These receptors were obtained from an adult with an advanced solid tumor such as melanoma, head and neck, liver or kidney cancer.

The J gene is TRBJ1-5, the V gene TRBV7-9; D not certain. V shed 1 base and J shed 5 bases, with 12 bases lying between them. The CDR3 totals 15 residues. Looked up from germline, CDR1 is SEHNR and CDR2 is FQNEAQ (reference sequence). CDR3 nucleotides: TGTGCCAGCAGCTTAGGGCGGGGTATAGATCAGCCCCAGCATTTT. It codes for CASSLGRGIDQPQHF. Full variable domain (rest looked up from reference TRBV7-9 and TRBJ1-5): DTGVSQNPRHKITKRGQNVTFRCDPISEHNRLYWYRQTLGQGPEFLTYFQNEAQLEKSRLLSDRFSAERPKGSFSTLEIQRTEQGDSAMYLCASSLGRGIDQPQHFGDGTRLSIL.

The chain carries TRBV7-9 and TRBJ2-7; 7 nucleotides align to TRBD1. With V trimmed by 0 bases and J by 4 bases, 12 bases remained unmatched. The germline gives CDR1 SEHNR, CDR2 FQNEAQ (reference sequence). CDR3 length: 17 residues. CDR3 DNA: TGTGCCAGCAGCTTAGCGGAAAGACAGGGACATCTATACGAGCAGTACTTC. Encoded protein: CASSLAERQGHLYEQYF.

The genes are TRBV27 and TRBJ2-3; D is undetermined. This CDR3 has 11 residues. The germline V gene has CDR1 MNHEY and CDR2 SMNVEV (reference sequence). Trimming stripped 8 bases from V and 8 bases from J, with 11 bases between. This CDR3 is CASRSRFTQYF. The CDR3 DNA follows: TGTGCCAGCCGATCTAGATTTACGCAGTATTTT.

The CDR3 DNA is TGTGCCAGCAGTGAAGACCCCGACAGGCTCCAGCCCCAGCATTTT. Amino acid sequence: CASSEDPDRLQPQHF. The chain employs TRBV6-1 and TRBJ1-5, with D perhaps matching TRBD1 (6 bases). The germline V and J ends were trimmed by 1 base and 7 bases, with 14 bases remaining between them. There are 15 residues in the CDR3. The germline CDR1 and CDR2 sequences are MNHNS and SASEGT.

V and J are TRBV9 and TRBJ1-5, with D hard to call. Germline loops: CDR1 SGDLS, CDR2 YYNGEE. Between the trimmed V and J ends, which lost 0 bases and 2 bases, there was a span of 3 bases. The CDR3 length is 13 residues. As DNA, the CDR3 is TGTGCCAGCAGCGTAGCGGGCAATCAGCCCCAGCATTTT. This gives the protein CASSVAGNQPQHF.

CDR3 amino acids: CASSESSGTDTQYF. The DNA of the CDR3 is TGTGCCAGCAGTGAGAGTAGCGGCACAGATACGCAGTATTTT. The chain combines TRBV6-4 with TRBJ2-3, with D possibly TRBD2 on 5 matching bases. Per the germline V gene, CDR1 is MRHNA and CDR2 is SNTAGT. V dropped 3 bases and J dropped 1 base, with 8 bases sitting between them. The CDR3 sequence is 14 residues long.

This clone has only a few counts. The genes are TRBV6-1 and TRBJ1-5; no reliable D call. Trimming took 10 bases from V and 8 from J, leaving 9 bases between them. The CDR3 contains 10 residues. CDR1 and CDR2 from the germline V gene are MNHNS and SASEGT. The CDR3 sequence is CANLCEPQHF. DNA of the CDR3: TGTGCCAACTTATGTGAGCCCCAGCATTTT.

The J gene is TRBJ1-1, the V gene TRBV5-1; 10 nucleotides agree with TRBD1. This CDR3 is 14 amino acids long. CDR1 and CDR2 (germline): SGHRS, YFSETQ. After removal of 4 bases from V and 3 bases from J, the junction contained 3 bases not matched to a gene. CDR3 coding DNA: TGCGCCAGCAGCCTGGGACAGGGGTACACTGAAGCTTTCTTT. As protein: CASSLGQGYTEAFF.

The CDR3 loop reads CASSLDPPPYEQYF. The CDR3 bases are TGTGCCAGCAGCTTAGATCCCCCCCCCTACGAGCAGTACTTC. The chain links TRBV11-2 to TRBJ2-7; the D is unclear. Deletions cut 0 bases from V and 2 bases from J, with 8 bases between. The germline V gene has CDR1 SGHAT and CDR2 FQNNGV. CDR3 length: 14 amino acids.

In nucleotides, the CDR3 is TGTGCCAGCAGTTTGGCTAGAGTTGGGAGTGCAGATACGCAGTATTTT. Encoded protein: CASSLARVGSADTQYF. The chain joins TRBV28 to TRBJ2-3; possible D gene TRBD2, 5 bases. Trimming took off 3 bases at V and 4 bases at J, with 17 bases between the two ends. Germline loops: CDR1 MDHEN, CDR2 SYDVKM. This CDR3 comprises 16 residues.

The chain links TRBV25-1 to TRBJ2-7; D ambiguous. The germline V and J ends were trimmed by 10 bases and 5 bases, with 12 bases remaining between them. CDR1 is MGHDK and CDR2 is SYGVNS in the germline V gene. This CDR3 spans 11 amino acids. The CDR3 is CATEDGHEQYF. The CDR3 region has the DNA TGTGCCACCGAGGACGGTCACGAGCAGTACTTC.

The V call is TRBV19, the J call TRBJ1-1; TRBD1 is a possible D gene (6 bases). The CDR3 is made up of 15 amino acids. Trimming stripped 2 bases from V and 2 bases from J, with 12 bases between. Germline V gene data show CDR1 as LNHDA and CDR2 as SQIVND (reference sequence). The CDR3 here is CASSIPGQVNTEAFF. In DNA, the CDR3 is TGTGCCAGTAGTATACCGGGACAAGTCAACACTGAAGCTTTCTTT.

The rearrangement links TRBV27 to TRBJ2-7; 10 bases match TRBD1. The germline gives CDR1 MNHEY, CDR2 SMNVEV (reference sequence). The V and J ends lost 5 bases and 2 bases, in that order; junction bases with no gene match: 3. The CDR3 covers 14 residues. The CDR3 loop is CASSPGQGAYEQYF. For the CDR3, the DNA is TGTGCCAGCAGTCCAGGACAGGGGGCCTACGAGCAGTACTTC.

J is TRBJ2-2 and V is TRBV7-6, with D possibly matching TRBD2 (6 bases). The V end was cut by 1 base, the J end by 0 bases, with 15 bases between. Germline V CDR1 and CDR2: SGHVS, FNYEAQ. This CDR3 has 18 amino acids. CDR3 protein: CASSLGVAAPSNTGELFF. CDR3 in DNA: TGTGCCAGCAGCTTAGGGGTAGCGGCGCCTTCGAACACCGGGGAGCTGTTTTTT. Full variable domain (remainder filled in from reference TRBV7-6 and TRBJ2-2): GAGVSQSPRYKVTKRGQDVALRCDPISGHVSLYWYRQALGQGPEFLTYFNYEAQQDKSGLPNDRFSAERPEGSISTLTIQRTEQRDSAMYRCASSLGVAAPSNTGELFFGEGSRLTVL.

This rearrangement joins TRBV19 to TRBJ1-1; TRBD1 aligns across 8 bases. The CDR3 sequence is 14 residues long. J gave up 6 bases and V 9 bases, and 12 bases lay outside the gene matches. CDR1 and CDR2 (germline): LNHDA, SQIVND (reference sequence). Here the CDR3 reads CASQGATLSPEAFF. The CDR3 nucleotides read TGTGCCAGCCAGGGGGCTACCTTGAGCCCTGAAGCTTTCTTT.

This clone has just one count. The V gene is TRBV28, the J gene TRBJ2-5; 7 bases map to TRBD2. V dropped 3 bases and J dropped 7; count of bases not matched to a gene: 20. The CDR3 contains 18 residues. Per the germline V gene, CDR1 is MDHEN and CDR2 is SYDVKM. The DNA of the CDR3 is TGTGCCAGCAGTTTGGTATCGGCTATAGCGGGCCCGATGGGGACCCAGTACTTC. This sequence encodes CASSLVSAIAGPMGTQYF.

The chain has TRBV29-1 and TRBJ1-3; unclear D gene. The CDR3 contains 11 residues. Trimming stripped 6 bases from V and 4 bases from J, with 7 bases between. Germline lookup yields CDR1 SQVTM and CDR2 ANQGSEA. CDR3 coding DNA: TGCAGCGTGTCCTGGGGAAACACCATATATTTT. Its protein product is CSVSWGNTIYF.

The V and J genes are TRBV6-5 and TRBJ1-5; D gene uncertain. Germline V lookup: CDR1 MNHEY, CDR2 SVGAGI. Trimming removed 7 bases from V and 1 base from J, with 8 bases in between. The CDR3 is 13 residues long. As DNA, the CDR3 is TGTGCCAGCACCAACTGGAGCAATCAGCCCCAGCATTTT. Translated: CASTNWSNQPQHF.

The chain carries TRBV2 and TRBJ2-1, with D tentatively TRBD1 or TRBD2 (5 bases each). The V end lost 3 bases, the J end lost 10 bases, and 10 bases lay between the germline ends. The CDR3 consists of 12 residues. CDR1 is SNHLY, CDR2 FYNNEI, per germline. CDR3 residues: CASSDRGDEQFF. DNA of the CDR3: TGTGCCAGCAGTGACCGGGGCGACGAGCAGTTCTTC.

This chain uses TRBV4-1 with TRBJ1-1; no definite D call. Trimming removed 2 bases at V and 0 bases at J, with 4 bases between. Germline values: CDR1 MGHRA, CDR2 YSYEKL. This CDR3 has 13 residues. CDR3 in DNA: TGCGCCAGCAGCCAAACAGTGAACACTGAAGCTTTCTTT. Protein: CASSQTVNTEAFF.

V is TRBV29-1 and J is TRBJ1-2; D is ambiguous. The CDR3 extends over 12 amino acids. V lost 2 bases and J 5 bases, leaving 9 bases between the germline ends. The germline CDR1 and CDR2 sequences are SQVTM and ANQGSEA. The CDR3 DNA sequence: TGCAGCGTTGAATTACAAATTTATGGCTACACCTTC. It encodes CSVELQIYGYTF.

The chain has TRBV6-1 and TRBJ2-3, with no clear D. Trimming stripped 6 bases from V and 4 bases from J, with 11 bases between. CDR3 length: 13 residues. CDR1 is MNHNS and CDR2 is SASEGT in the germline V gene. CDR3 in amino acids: CASRTYSADTQYF. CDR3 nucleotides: TGTGCCAGCAGAACCTATAGTGCAGATACGCAGTATTTT.

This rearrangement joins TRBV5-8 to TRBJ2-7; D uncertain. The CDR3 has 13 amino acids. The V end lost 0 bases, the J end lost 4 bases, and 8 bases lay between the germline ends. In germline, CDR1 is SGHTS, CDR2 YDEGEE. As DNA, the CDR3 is TGTGCCAGCAGCTTGGTTATACGTTACGAGCAGTACTTC. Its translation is CASSLVIRYEQYF.

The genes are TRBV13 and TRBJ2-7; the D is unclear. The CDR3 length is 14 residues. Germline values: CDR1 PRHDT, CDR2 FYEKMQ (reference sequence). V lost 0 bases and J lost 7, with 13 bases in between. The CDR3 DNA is TGTGCCAGCAGCTTAGGCCGCGGCAGTCTGGAGCAGTACTTC. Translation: CASSLGRGSLEQYF.